Following are 9 T cell receptor beta chains from one sample sequenced in a study of radiotherapy plus CTLA-4 blockade in lung cancer. Using immunoSEQ multiplex PCR, the repertoire was profiled, and TCRdb retains in-frame clones only, with some absent. Here the sample spans about 73,000 clones, about nine tenths being singletons. The sequencing here drew on peripheral blood, taken from a patient treated with radiotherapy plus ipilimumab. The origin of the receptors is a human donor with non-small cell lung cancer that progressed on radiotherapy plus ipilimumab.

This chain links TRBV11-2 with TRBJ2-1; D not resolved. V lost 5 bases, J lost 3 bases, and 8 bases lay in between. This CDR3 has 13 residues. Per the germline V gene, CDR1 is SGHAT and CDR2 is FQNNGV. CDR3 DNA: TGTGCCAGCAGCCAAGTACACTACAATGAGCAGTTCTTC. Translation gives CASSQVHYNEQFF.

CDR3 coding DNA: TGTGCCAGCTCCGCTAGCGGCAATGAGCAGTTCTTC. Amino acid sequence: CASSASGNEQFF. The chain employs TRBV18 and TRBJ2-1; 7 bases are a match to TRBD2. The CDR3 sequence is 12 residues long. V lost 6 bases to trimming and J lost 6 bases; unmatched junction nucleotides: 2. Germline loops: CDR1 KGHSH, CDR2 LQKENI.

The chain employs TRBV10-2 and TRBJ2-7, with 9 bases that match TRBD2. Germline V gene lookup returns CDR1 WSHSY and CDR2 SAAADI. With 5 bases clipped from V and 4 bases from J, the junction kept 3 bases outside the gene matches. There are 13 residues in the CDR3. The DNA of the CDR3 is TGCGCCAGCAGTCATAGCGGGAGTTACGAGCAGTACTTC. Its protein is CASSHSGSYEQYF.

The chain employs TRBV5-1 and TRBJ2-1; TRBD2 agrees at 9 bases. This CDR3 has 18 residues. The germline V gene encodes CDR1 SGHRS and CDR2 YFSETQ. The V and J ends lost 3 bases and 7 bases, in that order; junction bases with no gene match: 17. CDR3 sequence (DNA): TGCGCCAGCAGCTCAGAGGGAGTGGGACTAGCAGCGTCTAATGAGCAGTTCTTC. Protein: CASSSEGVGLAASNEQFF.

The CDR3 loop is CASSELREGVRETQYF. The CDR3 nucleotides are TGTGCCAGCAGTGAATTGCGGGAGGGGGTAAGAGAGACCCAGTACTTC. The rearrangement links TRBV6-1 to TRBJ2-5; TRBD2 aligns across 9 bases. The CDR3 has 16 residues. Germline V gene data show CDR1 as MNHNS and CDR2 as SASEGT. V shed 2 bases and J 4 bases; nucleotides not matched to a gene: 8.

V is TRBV5-6 and J is TRBJ1-5; D ambiguous. Looked up from germline, CDR1 is SGHDT and CDR2 is YYEEEE. V gave up 2 bases and J gave up 7 bases, with 10 bases separating them. There are 13 residues in the CDR3. The chain's CDR3 is CASSFYGKQPQHF. CDR3 sequence (DNA): TGTGCCAGCAGCTTTTACGGAAAACAGCCCCAGCATTTT.

The chain carries TRBV5-6 and TRBJ2-1, with 8 bases identical to TRBD2. Germline V gene lookup returns CDR1 SGHDT and CDR2 YYEEEE. The CDR3 contains 12 residues. V lost 4 bases and J lost 12; bases outside the gene matches: 6. Here the CDR3 DNA reads TGTGCCAGCAGCGCCTCTAGCGGGCCGCAGTTCTTC. It translates to CASSASSGPQFF.

This clone was counted a single time. The chain combines TRBV9 with TRBJ2-5; 10 bases align to TRBD2. J was trimmed by 1 base and V by 4 bases; bases with no gene match: 10. The CDR3 is 17 amino acids. CDR1 is SGDLS and CDR2 is YYNGEE in the germline V gene. Here the CDR3 DNA reads TGTGCCAGCAGCCCCTTCCGGACTAGCGGATCCCAAGAGACCCAGTACTTC. It encodes CASSPFRTSGSQETQYF.

This clone has a handful of counts. The genes are TRBV28 and TRBJ1-2; D is uncertain. The CDR3 covers 11 residues. With 10 bases removed from V and 3 bases from J, the gap between germline ends came to 9 bases. Germline V CDR1 and CDR2: MDHEN, SYDVKM. CDR3 nucleotides: TGTGCCACCGAGCGTGACTATGGCTACACCTTC. Translated, it gives CATERDYGYTF.